The 8 T cell receptor beta chains listed next were all sequenced from one sample in a study of CD8+ T cells in alopecia areata. It was cDNA, reverse transcribed from extracted RNA, that served as the sequencing template. Sequencing was performed with immunoSEQ multiplex PCR; in TCRdb, only in-frame clones are kept and a portion is missing. The repertoire holds more than 100,000 clones, around 59% seen once, with roughly 8.8% in the top ten. The sample consisted of CD4+ T cells sorted from blood. These receptors were taken from a human donor in good health.

V gene TRBV7-9 combines with J gene TRBJ2-5; TRBD2 matches at 9 bases. The DNA end is a closer match to TRBJ2-7, so the J assignment may be wrong. This CDR3 contains 14 residues. Germline CDR1 SEHNR, CDR2 FQNEAQ (reference sequence). The chain's CDR3 is CASSSGLALSEQYF. CDR3 sequence (DNA): TGTGCCAGCAGCTCGGGACTAGCTCTCTCCGAGCAGTACTTC.

The CDR3 DNA is TGTGCCAGCTCACCAGGTTTGACCTCCTACGAGCAGTACTTC. Its protein product is CASSPGLTSYEQYF. This sequence joins TRBV18 and TRBJ2-7; D is unclear. The CDR3 consists of 14 residues. Deletions cut 2 bases from V and 0 bases from J, with 8 bases between. Germline CDR1 is KGHSH and CDR2 is LQKENI.

The DNA of the CDR3 is TGTGCCAGCAGTCAAAATAGCGGGGGGGCGCGGGAGACCCAGTACTTC. Translated: CASSQNSGGARETQYF. J is TRBJ2-5 and V is TRBV25-1, with 11 nucleotides matching TRBD2. There are 16 residues in the CDR3. Trimming at V came to 5 bases and at J to 5 bases, leaving 10 bases not matched to a gene. Germline V gives CDR1 MGHDK, CDR2 SYGVNS. The whole variable domain, remainder taken from reference TRBV25-1 and TRBJ2-5, is EADIYQTPRYLVIGTGKKITLECSQTMGHDKMYWYQQDPGMELHLIHYSYGVNSTEKGDLSSESTVSRIRTEHFPLTLESARPSHTSQYLCASSQNSGGARETQYFGPGTRLLVL.

The rearrangement links TRBV7-9 to TRBJ2-1; D gene unclear. Trimming shortened V by 4 bases and J by 0 bases, and 7 bases separated the two germline ends. The CDR3 extends over 14 amino acids. Germline CDR1 is SEHNR and CDR2 is FQNEAQ (reference sequence). CDR3 region: CASSYGYSYNEQFF. The CDR3 DNA sequence: TGTGCCAGCAGCTACGGCTACTCCTACAATGAGCAGTTCTTC.

In this sample, this clone turned up a few times. The DNA of the CDR3 is TGTGCCAGCAGCCGGGGCGCACTCCCTGATACGCAGTATTTT. Translating gives CASSRGALPDTQYF. The rearrangement uses TRBV28 and TRBJ2-3; tentatively, D is TRBD1 or TRBD2 (5 bases each). Deletions cut 6 bases from V and 6 bases from J, with 16 bases between. The CDR3 is 14 amino acids. CDR1 and CDR2 from the germline V gene are MDHEN and SYDVKM.

J is TRBJ2-1 and V is TRBV30; 10 bases agree with TRBD2. With 8 bases clipped from V and 5 bases from J, the junction kept 9 bases outside the gene matches. The CDR3 contains 14 residues. In germline, CDR1 is GTSNPN, CDR2 SVGIG (reference sequence). CDR3 in amino acids: CAGQLAGSHNEQFF. The CDR3 DNA follows: TGTGCCGGACAACTAGCGGGGTCTCACAATGAGCAGTTCTTC.

The chain has TRBV14 and TRBJ2-5; D assignment may be TRBD1 or TRBD2 (5 bases each). CDR3 size: 15 residues. Trimming took 1 base from V and 1 from J, leaving 10 bases between them. Germline V CDR1 and CDR2: SGHDN, FVKESK. CDR3 in DNA: TGTGCCAGCAGCCAAGTGAGGGGCCCCCAAGAGACCCAGTACTTC. It encodes CASSQVRGPQETQYF.

This chain connects TRBV4-1 to TRBJ2-7; TRBD1 matches at 8 bases. CDR1 MGHRA and CDR2 YSYEKL come from the germline V gene. The CDR3 totals 14 residues. V lost 1 base to trimming and J lost 3 bases; unmatched junction nucleotides: 2. The CDR3, as DNA: TGCGCCAGCAGCCAAGCCGGGACAGGCTACGAGCAGTACTTC. It yields the protein CASSQAGTGYEQYF.